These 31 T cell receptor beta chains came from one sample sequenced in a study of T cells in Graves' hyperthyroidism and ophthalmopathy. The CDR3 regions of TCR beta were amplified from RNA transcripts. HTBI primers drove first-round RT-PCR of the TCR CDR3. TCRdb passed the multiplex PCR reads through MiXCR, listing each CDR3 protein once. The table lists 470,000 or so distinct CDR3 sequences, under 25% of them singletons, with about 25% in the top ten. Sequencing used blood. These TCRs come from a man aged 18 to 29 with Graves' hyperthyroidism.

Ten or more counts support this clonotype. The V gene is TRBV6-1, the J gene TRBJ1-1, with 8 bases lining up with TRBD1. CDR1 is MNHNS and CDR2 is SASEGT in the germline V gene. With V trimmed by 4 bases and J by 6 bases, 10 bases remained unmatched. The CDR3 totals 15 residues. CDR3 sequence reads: CASSGTGTVKAEAFF. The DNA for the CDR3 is TGTGCCAGCAGTGGGACAGGGACTGTGAAAGCTGAAGCTTTCTTT.

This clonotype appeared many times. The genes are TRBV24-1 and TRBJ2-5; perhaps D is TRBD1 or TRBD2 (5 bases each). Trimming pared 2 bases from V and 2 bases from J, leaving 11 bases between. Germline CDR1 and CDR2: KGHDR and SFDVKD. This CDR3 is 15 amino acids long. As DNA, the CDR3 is TGTGCCACCAGTGATTCGGGACGGCCTCAAGAGACCCAGTACTTC. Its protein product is CATSDSGRPQETQYF.

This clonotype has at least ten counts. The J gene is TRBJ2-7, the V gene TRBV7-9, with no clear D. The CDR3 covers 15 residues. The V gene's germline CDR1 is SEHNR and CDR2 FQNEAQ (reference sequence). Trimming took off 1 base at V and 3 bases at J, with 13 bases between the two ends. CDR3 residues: CASSLGSDPHYEQYF. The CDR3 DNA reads TGTGCCAGCAGCTTAGGGTCGGATCCCCACTACGAGCAGTACTTC.

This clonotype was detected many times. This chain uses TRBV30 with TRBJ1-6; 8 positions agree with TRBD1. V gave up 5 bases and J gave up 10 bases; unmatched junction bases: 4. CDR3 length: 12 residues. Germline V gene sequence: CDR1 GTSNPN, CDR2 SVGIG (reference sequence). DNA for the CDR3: TGTGCCTGGGGACAGGGTCGATCACCCCTCCACTTT. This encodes CAWGQGRSPLHF. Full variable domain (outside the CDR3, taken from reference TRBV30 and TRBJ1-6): SQTIHQWPATLVQPVGSPLSLECTVEGTSNPNLYWYRQAAGRGLQLLFYSVGIGQISSEVPQNLSASRPQDRQFILSSKKLLLSDSGFYLCAWGQGRSPLHFGNGTRLTVT.

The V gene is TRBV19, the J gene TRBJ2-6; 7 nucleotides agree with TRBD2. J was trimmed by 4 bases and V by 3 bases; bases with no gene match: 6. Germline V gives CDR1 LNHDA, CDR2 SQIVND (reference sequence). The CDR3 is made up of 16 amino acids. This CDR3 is CASSMGGVTGANVLTF. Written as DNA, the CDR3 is TGTGCCAGTAGTATGGGGGGGGTGACCGGGGCCAACGTCCTGACTTTC.

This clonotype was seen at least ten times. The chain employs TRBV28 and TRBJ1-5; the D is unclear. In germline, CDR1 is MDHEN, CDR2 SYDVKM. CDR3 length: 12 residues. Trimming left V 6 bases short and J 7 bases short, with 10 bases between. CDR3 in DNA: TGTGCCAGCAGCAGTTTTGGCCAGCCCCAGCATTTT. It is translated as CASSSFGQPQHF.

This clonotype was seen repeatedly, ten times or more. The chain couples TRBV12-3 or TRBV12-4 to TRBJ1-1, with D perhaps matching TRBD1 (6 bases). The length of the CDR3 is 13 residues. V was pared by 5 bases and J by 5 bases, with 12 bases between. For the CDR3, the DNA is TGTGCCAGCAGTCCTGGAGGGGGGACTGAAGCTTTCTTT. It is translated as CASSPGGGTEAFF.

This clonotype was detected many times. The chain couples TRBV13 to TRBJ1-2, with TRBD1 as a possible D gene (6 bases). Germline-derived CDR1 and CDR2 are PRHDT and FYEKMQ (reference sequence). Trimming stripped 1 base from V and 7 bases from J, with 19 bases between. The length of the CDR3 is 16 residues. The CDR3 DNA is TGTGCCAGCAGCTTAGCGGGCCAGGGGAGGTCCTTTGGCTACACCTTC. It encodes CASSLAGQGRSFGYTF. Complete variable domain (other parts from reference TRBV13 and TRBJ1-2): AAGVIQSPRHLIKEKRETATLKCYPIPRHDTVYWYQQGPGQDPQFLISFYEKMQSDKGSIPDRFSAQQFSDYHSELNMSSLELGDSALYFCASSLAGQGRSFGYTFGSGTRLTVV.

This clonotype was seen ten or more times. The chain's CDR3 is CASGDVGGGYNSPLHF. For the CDR3, the DNA is TGTGCCAGCGGCGACGTGGGGGGCGGTTATAATTCACCCCTCCACTTT. The chain combines TRBV25-1 with TRBJ1-6; maybe TRBD1 (6 bases). The V and J ends lost 8 bases and 4 bases respectively, with 18 bases between them. Germline V gene data show CDR1 as MGHDK and CDR2 as SYGVNS. This CDR3 comprises 16 residues.

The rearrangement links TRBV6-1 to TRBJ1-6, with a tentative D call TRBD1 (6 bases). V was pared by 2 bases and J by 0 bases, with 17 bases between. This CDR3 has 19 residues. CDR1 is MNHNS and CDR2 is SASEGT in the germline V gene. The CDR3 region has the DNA TGTGCCAGCAGTGAAAGGGGGGGTTCAAGGAGCTCCTATAATTCACCCCTCCACTTT. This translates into CASSERGGSRSSYNSPLHF.

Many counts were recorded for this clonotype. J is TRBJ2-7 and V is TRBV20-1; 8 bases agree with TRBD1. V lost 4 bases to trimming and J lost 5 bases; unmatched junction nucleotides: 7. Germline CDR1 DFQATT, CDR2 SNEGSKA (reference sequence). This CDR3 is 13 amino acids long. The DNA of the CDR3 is TGCAGTGCTACCGTGGACAGGGTTGACGAGCAGTACTTC. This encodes CSATVDRVDEQYF.

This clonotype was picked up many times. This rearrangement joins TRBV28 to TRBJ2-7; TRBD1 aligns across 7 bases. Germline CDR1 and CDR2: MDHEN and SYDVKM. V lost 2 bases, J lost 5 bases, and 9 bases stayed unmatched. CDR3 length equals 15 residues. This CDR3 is CASSLLTGTVHEQYF. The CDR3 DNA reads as TGTGCCAGCAGTTTACTGACAGGGACGGTCCACGAGCAGTACTTC.

CDR3 nucleotide sequence: TGTGCCAGCAGTTACTGGACTACCTCACCCGGCGAGCAGTACTTC. Translating it yields CASSYWTTSPGEQYF. V gene TRBV6-5 combines with J gene TRBJ2-7, with D possibly TRBD2 on 6 matching bases. Trimming cost V 1 base and J 6 bases, with 16 bases left between them. The CDR3 has 15 amino acids. CDR1 is MNHEY and CDR2 is SVGAGI in the germline V gene.

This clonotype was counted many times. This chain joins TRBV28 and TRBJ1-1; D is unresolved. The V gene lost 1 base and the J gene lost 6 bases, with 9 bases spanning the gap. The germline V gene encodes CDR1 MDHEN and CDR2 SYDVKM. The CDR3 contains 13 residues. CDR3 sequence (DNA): TGTGCCAGCAGTTTATATGGGAGGGCTGAAGCTTTCTTT. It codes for CASSLYGRAEAFF.

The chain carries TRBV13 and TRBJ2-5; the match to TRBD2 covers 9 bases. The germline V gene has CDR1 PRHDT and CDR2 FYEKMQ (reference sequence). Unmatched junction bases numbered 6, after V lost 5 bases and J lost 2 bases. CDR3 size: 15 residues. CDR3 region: CASSISGRFQETQYF. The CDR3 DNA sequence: TGTGCCAGCAGCATCAGCGGGAGGTTTCAAGAGACCCAGTACTTC.

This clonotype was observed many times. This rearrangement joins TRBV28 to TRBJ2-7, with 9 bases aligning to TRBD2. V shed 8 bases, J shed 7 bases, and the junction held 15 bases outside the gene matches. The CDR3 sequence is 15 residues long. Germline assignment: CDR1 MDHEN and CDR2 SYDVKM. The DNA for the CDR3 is TGTGCCAGCGAGCTCCCTACGGGACTAGCTCGTGAGCAGTACTTC. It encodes CASELPTGLAREQYF.

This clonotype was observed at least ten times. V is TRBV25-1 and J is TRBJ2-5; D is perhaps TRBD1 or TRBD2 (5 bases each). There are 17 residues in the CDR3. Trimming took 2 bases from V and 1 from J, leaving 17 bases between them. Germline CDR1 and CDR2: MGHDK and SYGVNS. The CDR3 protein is CASSEPPWGEGQETQYF. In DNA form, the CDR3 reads TGTGCCAGCAGTGAACCCCCGTGGGGCGAGGGCCAAGAGACCCAGTACTTC. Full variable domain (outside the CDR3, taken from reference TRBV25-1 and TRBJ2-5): EADIYQTPRYLVIGTGKKITLECSQTMGHDKMYWYQQDPGMELHLIHYSYGVNSTEKGDLSSESTVSRIRTEHFPLTLESARPSHTSQYLCASSEPPWGEGQETQYFGPGTRLLVL.

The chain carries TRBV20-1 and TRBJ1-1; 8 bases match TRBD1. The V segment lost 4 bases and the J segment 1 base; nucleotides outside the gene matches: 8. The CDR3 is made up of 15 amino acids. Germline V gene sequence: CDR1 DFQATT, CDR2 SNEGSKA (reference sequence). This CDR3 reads CSAKPRTGKNTEAFF. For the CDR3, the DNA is TGCAGTGCTAAGCCCAGGACAGGGAAGAACACTGAAGCTTTCTTT.

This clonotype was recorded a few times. The CDR3 here is CATSDLRGFADTQYF. For the CDR3, the DNA is TGTGCCACCAGTGATTTACGGGGTTTCGCAGATACGCAGTATTTT. The rearrangement joins TRBV24-1 to TRBJ2-3, with TRBD2 as a possible D gene (5 bases). Trimming cost V 1 base and J 4 bases, with 11 bases left between them. Looked up from germline, CDR1 is KGHDR and CDR2 is SFDVKD. The CDR3 has 15 residues.

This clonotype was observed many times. CDR3 loop: CASSYGQGARGETQYF. The CDR3 bases are TGTGCCAGCAGTTACGGGCAGGGGGCGCGAGGAGAGACCCAGTACTTC. The chain is built from TRBV6-5 and TRBJ2-5; 8 bases fit TRBD1. J was trimmed by 4 bases and V by 2 bases; bases with no gene match: 9. CDR3 size: 16 residues. Germline loops: CDR1 MNHEY, CDR2 SVGAGI.

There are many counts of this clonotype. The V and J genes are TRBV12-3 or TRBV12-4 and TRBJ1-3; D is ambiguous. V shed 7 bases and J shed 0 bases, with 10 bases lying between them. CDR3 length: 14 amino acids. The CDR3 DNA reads TGTGCCAGCACCCTAGGGTCCTCTGGAAACACCATATATTTT. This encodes CASTLGSSGNTIYF.

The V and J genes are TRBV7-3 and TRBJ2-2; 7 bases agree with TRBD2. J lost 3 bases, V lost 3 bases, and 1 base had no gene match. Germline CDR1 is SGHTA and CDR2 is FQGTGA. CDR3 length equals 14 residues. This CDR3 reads CASSFTSDTGELFF. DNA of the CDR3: TGTGCCAGCAGCTTTACTAGCGACACCGGGGAGCTGTTTTTT.

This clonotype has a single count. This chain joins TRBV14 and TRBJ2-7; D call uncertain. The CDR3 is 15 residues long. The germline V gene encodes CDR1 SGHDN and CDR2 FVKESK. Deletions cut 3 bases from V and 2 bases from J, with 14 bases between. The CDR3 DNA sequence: TGTGCCAGCAGCCACGATGATGACAAAACCTACGAGCAGTACTTC. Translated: CASSHDDDKTYEQYF.

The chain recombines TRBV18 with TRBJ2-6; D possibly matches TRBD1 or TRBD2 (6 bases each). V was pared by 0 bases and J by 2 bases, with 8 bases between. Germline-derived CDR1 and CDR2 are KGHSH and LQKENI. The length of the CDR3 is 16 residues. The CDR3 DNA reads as TGTGCCAGCTCACCACCGAGGGGGGCTGGGGCCAACGTCCTGACTTTC. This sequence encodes CASSPPRGAGANVLTF.

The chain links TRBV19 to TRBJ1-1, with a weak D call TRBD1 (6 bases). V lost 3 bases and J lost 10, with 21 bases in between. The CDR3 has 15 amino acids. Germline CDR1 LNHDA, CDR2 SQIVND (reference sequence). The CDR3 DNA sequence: TGTGCCAGTAGTATGAGGGTTCGGGGGGCGCCGGGAGCTTTCTTT. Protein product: CASSMRVRGAPGAFF. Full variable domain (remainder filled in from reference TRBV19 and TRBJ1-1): DGGITQSPKYLFRKEGQNVTLSCEQNLNHDAMYWYRQDPGQGLRLIYYSQIVNDFQKGDIAEGYSVSREKKESFPLTVTSAQKNPTAFYLCASSMRVRGAPGAFFGQGTRLTVV.

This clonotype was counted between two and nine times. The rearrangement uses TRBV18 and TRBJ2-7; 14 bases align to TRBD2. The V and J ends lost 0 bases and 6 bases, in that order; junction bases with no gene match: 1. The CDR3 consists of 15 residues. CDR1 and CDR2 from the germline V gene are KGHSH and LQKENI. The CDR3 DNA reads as TGTGCCAGCTCACCACCGGGACTAGCGGGAGTCGAGCAGTACTTC. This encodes CASSPPGLAGVEQYF.

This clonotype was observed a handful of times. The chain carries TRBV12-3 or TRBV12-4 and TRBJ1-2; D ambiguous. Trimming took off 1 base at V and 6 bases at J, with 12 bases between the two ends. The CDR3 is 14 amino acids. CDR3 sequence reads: CASSLGRLGDGYTF. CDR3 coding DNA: TGTGCCAGCAGTTTAGGCAGGCTCGGGGATGGCTACACCTTC.

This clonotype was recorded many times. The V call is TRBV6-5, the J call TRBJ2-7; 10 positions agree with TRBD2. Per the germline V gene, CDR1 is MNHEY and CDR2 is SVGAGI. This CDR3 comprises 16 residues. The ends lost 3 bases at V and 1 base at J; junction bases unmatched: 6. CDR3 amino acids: CASSYLLAGGSYEQYF. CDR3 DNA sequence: TGTGCCAGCAGTTATCTTTTAGCGGGGGGATCCTACGAGCAGTACTTC.

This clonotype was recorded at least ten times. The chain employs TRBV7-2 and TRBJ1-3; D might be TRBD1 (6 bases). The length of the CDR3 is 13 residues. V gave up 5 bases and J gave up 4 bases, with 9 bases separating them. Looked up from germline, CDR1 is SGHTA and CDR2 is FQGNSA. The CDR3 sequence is CASSTGTGNTIYF. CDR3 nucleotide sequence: TGTGCCAGCAGCACCGGGACAGGAAACACCATATATTTT.

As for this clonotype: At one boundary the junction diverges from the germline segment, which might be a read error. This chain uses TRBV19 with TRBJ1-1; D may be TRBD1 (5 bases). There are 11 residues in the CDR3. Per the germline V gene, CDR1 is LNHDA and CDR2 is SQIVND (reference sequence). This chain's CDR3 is CAAGEYTEACF. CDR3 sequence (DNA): TGTGCCGCGGGGGAGTACACTGAAGCTTGCTTT.

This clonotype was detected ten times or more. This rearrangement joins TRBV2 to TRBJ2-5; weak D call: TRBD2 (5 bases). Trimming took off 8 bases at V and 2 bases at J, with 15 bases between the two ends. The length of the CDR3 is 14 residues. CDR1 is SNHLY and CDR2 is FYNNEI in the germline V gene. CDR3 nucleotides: TGTGCCAGCGGAACAGCGGCAAGACAAGAGACCCAGTACTTC. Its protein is CASGTAARQETQYF.